This is a list of T cell receptor beta chains from one sample in a study of cytomegalovirus exposure and HLA in healthy donors. Some clones are missing from TCRdb's copy, which holds only in-frame ones; the method was immunoSEQ multiplex PCR. The specimen's table records approximately 110,000 clones. Sample: PBMCs. All receptors come from a man between 35 and 55 years old in good health and CMV-seronegative. CDR3s include the opening cysteine and the closing phenylalanine or tryptophan. The D gene is left open where the match is weak.

>-|TRBV2|TRBJ2-1|13
CASSEAESDEQFF
TGTGCCAGCAGTGAAGCTGAGAGCGATGAGCAGTTCTTC
>-|TRBV27|TRBJ2-2|16
CASSLKRIDRTGELFF
TGTGCCAGCAGTTTGAAGAGGATAGACCGCACCGGGGAGCTGTTTTTT
>-|TRBV7-9|TRBJ2-5|17
CASSPTLGRGGLQTQYF
TGTGCCAGCAGCCCGACACTCGGACGAGGAGGCCTACAGACCCAGTACTTC
>-|TRBV10-3|TRBJ2-1|15
CAISAGPGSYNEQFF
TGTGCCATCAGTGCAGGCCCCGGCTCCTACAATGAGCAGTTCTTC
>TRBD2|TRBV5-6|TRBJ2-7|19
CASSREGTSGIVAPPEQYF
TGTGCCAGCAGCCGGGAGGGGACTAGCGGGATTGTGGCCCCTCCCGAGCAGTACTTC
>TRBD1|TRBV5-1|TRBJ2-7|16
CASSLGGQGSSYEQYF
TGCGCCAGCAGCTTGGGGGGACAGGGGAGCTCCTACGAGCAGTACTTC
>-|TRBV5-4|TRBJ2-1|15
CASSLRTFPGNEQFF
TGTGCCAGCAGCTTAAGAACCTTCCCCGGGAATGAGCAGTTCTTC
>-|TRBV28|TRBJ1-5|15
CASTSGRLNNQPQHF
TGTGCCAGCACAAGCGGCAGGTTGAACAATCAGCCCCAGCATTTT
>TRBD2|TRBV9|TRBJ2-3|16
CASSVVASGTTDTQYF
TGTGCCAGCAGCGTAGTTGCTAGCGGTACGACAGATACGCAGTATTTT
>-|TRBV28|TRBJ2-7|13
CASRSTGIDEQYF
TGTGCCAGCAGGTCGACGGGAATCGACGAGCAGTACTTC
>TRBD1|TRBV7-9|TRBJ2-7|14
CASSPGTGYYEQYF
TGTGCCAGCAGCCCAGGGACAGGTTACTACGAGCAGTACTTC
>-|TRBV11-3|TRBJ2-1|11
CASSSNSPQFF
TGTGCCAGCAGCTCGAATAGCCCGCAGTTCTTC
>-|TRBV6-1|TRBJ1-5|14
CASSEVSRDSPQHF
TGTGCCAGCAGTGAAGTATCGCGGGATTCGCCCCAGCATTTT
>TRBD2|TRBV2|TRBJ2-1|19
CASSAPPPSGRPTYNEQFF
TGTGCCAGCAGTGCGCCCCCCCCTAGCGGGAGGCCCACCTACAATGAGCAGTTCTTC
>-|TRBV27|TRBJ2-1|16
CASSLSPRFSYNEQFF
TGTGCCAGCAGTTTATCCCCTCGTTTCTCCTACAATGAGCAGTTCTTC
>-|TRBV14|TRBJ2-5|14
CASSAGPAQETQYF
TGTGCCAGCAGCGCAGGGCCCGCTCAAGAGACCCAGTACTTC
>-|TRBV7-2|TRBJ2-7|14
CASSAAAGSYEQYF
TGTGCCAGCAGTGCCGCGGCGGGTTCCTACGAGCAGTACTTC
>TRBD1|TRBV6-5|TRBJ1-1|15
CASRTRDRVLPEAFF
TGTGCCAGCAGGACACGGGACAGGGTGCTCCCTGAAGCTTTCTTT
>-|TRBV14|TRBJ2-5|13
CASSQPVPSTQYF
TGTGCCAGCAGCCAACCAGTCCCATCGACCCAGTACTTC
>TRBD2|TRBV5-4|TRBJ2-5|15
CASSQGTSGLKTQYF
TGTGCCAGCAGCCAAGGGACTAGCGGGTTGAAGACCCAGTACTTC
>TRBD1|TRBV2|TRBJ2-5|13
CASSGGGLMTQYF
TGTGCCAGCAGTGGAGGGGGCCTCATGACCCAGTACTTC
>TRBD2|TRBV10-1|TRBJ2-1|16
CASSRLAGGLRSEQFF
TGCGCCAGCAGTAGACTAGCGGGAGGACTAAGGAGTGAGCAGTTCTTC
>-|TRBV11-3|TRBJ1-1|13
CASSLVRNTEAFF
TGTGCCAGCAGCTTAGTTCGGAACACTGAAGCTTTCTTT
>-|TRBV7-8|TRBJ1-5|13
CASSPTGVRPQHF
TGTGCCAGCAGCCCGACCGGGGTTCGACCCCAGCATTTT
>TRBD2|TRBV5-1|TRBJ2-7|15
CASSYRASGGYEQYF
TGCGCCAGCAGCTATAGGGCTAGCGGGGGGTACGAGCAGTACTTC
>TRBD2|TRBV7-2|TRBJ2-5|14
CASSETSGQETQYF
TGTGCCAGCAGCGAGACTAGCGGCCAAGAGACCCAGTACTTC
>TRBD2|TRBV6-5|TRBJ2-1|14
CASRSTSAWNEQFF
TGTGCCAGCAGATCGACTAGCGCCTGGAATGAGCAGTTCTTC
>TRBD1|TRBV30|TRBJ2-7|16
CAWSVLTTGSSYEQYF
TGTGCCTGGAGTGTACTTACGACAGGGAGCTCCTACGAGCAGTACTTC
>-|TRBV7-6|TRBJ2-1|15
CASSLGVGTYNEQFF
TGTGCCAGCAGCTTAGGTGTCGGGACTTACAATGAGCAGTTCTTC
>TRBD1|TRBV11-2|TRBJ2-7|15
CASSFGGTGASEQYF
TGTGCCAGCAGCTTCGGCGGGACAGGGGCAAGCGAGCAGTACTTC
>TRBD2|TRBV27|TRBJ2-5|15
CASSSGLVNFETQYF
TGTGCCAGCAGTTCGGGACTAGTGAATTTCGAGACCCAGTACTTC
>-|TRBV28|TRBJ1-1|13
CASSLDRNTEAFF
TGTGCCAGCAGTTTGGACAGGAACACTGAAGCTTTCTTT
>-|TRBV6-6|TRBJ1-4|14
CASSYSRGLEKLFF
TGTGCCAGCAGTTACTCGCGGGGGTTGGAAAAACTGTTTTTT